The 21 T cell receptor beta chains in this list originate from one sample, sequenced in a study of HIV-infected children after antiretroviral therapy interruption. The treatment is: PENTA 11 planned treatment interruption arm or continuous ART arm. The TCR library was built from RNA with a 3' RACE protocol and unique molecular identifiers. TCRdb itself ran the 3' RACE reads through MiXCR, one entry per CDR3 protein. The sample carries about 7,000 distinct CDR3 sequences, 16% recorded once. The sequenced sample was CD45RO+ CD8+ T cells from PBMCs, pooled from several time points, obtained from a donor given antiretroviral therapy, either interrupted or continuous. The subset here: memory CD8+ CD45RO+ CD45RA- T cells. The receptors were gathered from a pool of human donors with HIV.

The chain employs TRBV27 and TRBJ2-1, with 9 bases that match TRBD2. CDR1 and CDR2 from the germline V gene are MNHEY and SMNVEV (reference sequence). The V segment lost 2 bases and the J segment 8 bases; nucleotides outside the gene matches: 4. This CDR3 contains 14 residues. This CDR3 is CASSLQGLAYEQFF. The CDR3 DNA sequence: TGTGCCAGCAGTTTACAGGGACTAGCCTATGAGCAGTTCTTC.

The J gene is TRBJ2-3, the V gene TRBV5-1; D uncertain. Germline V gene data show CDR1 as SGHRS and CDR2 as YFSETQ. V lost 5 bases and J 4 bases, leaving 17 bases between the germline ends. The CDR3 is made up of 15 amino acids. CDR3 bases: TGCGCCAGCAGAGTAACCGGAAGAGACGCAGATACGCAGTATTTT. Protein sequence: CASRVTGRDADTQYF.

This clonotype was seen repeatedly, ten times or more. The chain has TRBV20-1 and TRBJ2-7; D unresolved. CDR3 length: 11 amino acids. V was shortened by 1 base and J by 3 bases, with 4 bases between the two germline ends. Germline V CDR1 and CDR2: DFQATT, SNEGSKA (reference sequence). CDR3 nucleotide sequence: TGCAGTGCTAGAGGGGACTACGAGCAGTACTTC. This gives the protein CSARGDYEQYF.

This chain uses TRBV12-3 or TRBV12-4 with TRBJ2-3; possible D gene TRBD2, 6 bases. Trimming took 9 bases from V and 8 from J, leaving 21 bases between them. This CDR3 is 14 amino acids long. This CDR3 is CASLGTEEPATQYF. DNA of the CDR3: TGTGCCAGTTTGGGGACTGAAGAACCGGCTACGCAGTATTTT.

At least ten counts were recorded for this clonotype. The chain has TRBV3-1 and TRBJ1-3, with a possible D match to TRBD1 (5 bases). Germline CDR1 and CDR2: LGHDT and YNNKEL (reference sequence). The CDR3 extends over 14 amino acids. V lost 4 bases, J lost 4 bases, and 11 bases lay in between. CDR3 protein: CASSPRDFGNTIYF. For the CDR3, the DNA is TGTGCCAGCAGCCCCCGGGACTTCGGAAACACCATATATTTT.

This clonotype occurred many times. The chain combines TRBV10-3 with TRBJ2-3, with D perhaps matching TRBD2 (6 bases). With 2 bases removed from V and 4 bases from J, the gap between germline ends came to 19 bases. The CDR3 is 17 amino acids. Germline values: CDR1 ENHRY, CDR2 SYGVKD. CDR3 bases: TGTGCCATCAGTGAGGCAGAATCCGGGAGTTCCCCAGATACGCAGTATTTT. It yields the protein CAISEAESGSSPDTQYF.

This clonotype is labeled medium-sized (0.01 to 0.1%). The V gene is TRBV20-1, the J gene TRBJ1-2, with unresolved D. The CDR3 is 14 residues long. Trimming shortened V by 0 bases and J by 5 bases, and 13 bases separated the two germline ends. Germline V gene data show CDR1 as DFQATT and CDR2 as SNEGSKA (reference sequence). The CDR3 DNA is TGCAGTGCTAGAGAGTTCGCCCCGGGGTATGGCTACACCTTC. The encoded protein is CSAREFAPGYGYTF.

The chain recombines TRBV10-2 with TRBJ2-5, with D possibly TRBD1 on 6 matching bases. In germline, CDR1 is WSHSY, CDR2 SAAADI. Between the trimmed V and J ends, which lost 9 bases and 7 bases, there was a span of 21 bases. CDR3 length: 14 residues. The CDR3 protein is CASEGVRGVGTQYF. The CDR3 region has the DNA TGCGCCAGTGAAGGTGTCAGGGGAGTTGGGACCCAGTACTTC.

This clonotype has only a few counts. The genes are TRBV29-1 and TRBJ2-2, with 8 bases that match TRBD1. Germline loops: CDR1 SQVTM, CDR2 ANQGSEA. The CDR3 length is 13 residues. J lost 5 bases, V lost 6 bases, and 5 bases had no gene match. CDR3 residues: CSVTGARTGELFF. CDR3 nucleotide sequence: TGCAGCGTGACAGGGGCGCGGACCGGGGAGCTGTTTTTT.

The chain couples TRBV12-5 to TRBJ2-3; TRBD2 agrees at 9 bases. The germline V gene encodes CDR1 LGHNT and CDR2 FRNRAP. This CDR3 has 15 amino acids. The junction had 7 bases not matched to a gene; V was cut back by 7 bases and J by 2 bases. The CDR3: CASENSGGYTDTQYF. Here the CDR3 DNA reads TGTGCTAGTGAGAATAGCGGGGGATACACAGATACGCAGTATTTT.

This clonotype has ten or more counts. The J gene is TRBJ2-3, the V gene TRBV10-3; no reliable D call. Trimming pared 11 bases from V and 0 bases from J, leaving 6 bases between. CDR1 and CDR2 (germline): ENHRY, SYGVKD. The length of the CDR3 is 11 residues. The CDR3: CAVASTDTQYF. The CDR3, as DNA: TGTGCCGTAGCAAGCACAGATACGCAGTATTTT.

This clonotype was counted at least ten times. The rearrangement links TRBV7-3 to TRBJ2-1; D might be TRBD1 or TRBD2, each matching 5 bases. This CDR3 is built from 16 residues. The germline CDR1 and CDR2 sequences are SGHTA and FQGTGA. Trimming left V 0 bases short and J 7 bases short, with 16 bases between. As DNA, the CDR3 is TGTGCCAGCAGCTTAACAGGGCGGGCAGGGCGGAATGAGCAGTTCTTC. Translated: CASSLTGRAGRNEQFF.

This clonotype was counted many times. J is TRBJ2-7 and V is TRBV6-5; maybe TRBD2 (6 bases). The CDR3 is made up of 15 amino acids. CDR1 is MNHEY and CDR2 is SVGAGI in the germline V gene. Trimming took off 2 bases at V and 1 base at J, with 12 bases between the two ends. The CDR3 region has the DNA TGTGCCAGCAGTTACAATTCGGGGGAATCCTACGAGCAGTACTTC. Translation: CASSYNSGESYEQYF.

Ten or more counts support this clonotype. The V gene is TRBV6-6, the J gene TRBJ2-1, with TRBD2 identical over 11 bases. Trimming cost V 0 bases and J 7 bases; bases outside gene matches: 8. Germline V gene sequence: CDR1 MNHNY, CDR2 SVGAGI (reference sequence). CDR3 length equals 17 residues. In nucleotides, the CDR3 is TGTGCCAGCAGTTACTCCTCCACTAGCGGGAGTTTGAATGAGCAGTTCTTC. It is translated as CASSYSSTSGSLNEQFF.

This clonotype was seen ten or more times. This chain joins TRBV4-2 and TRBJ2-1, with 12 bases identical to TRBD2. Germline trimming cut 4 bases from V and 16 bases from J; bases unmatched to any gene: 5. Germline assignment: CDR1 LGHNA and CDR2 YNFKEQ. CDR3 length: 12 residues. CDR3 sequence reads: CASSPPSGRAFF. In DNA form, the CDR3 reads TGTGCCAGCAGCCCCCCTAGCGGGAGGGCTTTCTTC.

Sample share makes this clonotype medium-sized. The chain carries TRBV11-2 and TRBJ2-3; 9 nucleotides agree with TRBD1. Germline V lookup: CDR1 SGHAT, CDR2 FQNNGV. The CDR3 is 16 amino acids. Trimming took 4 bases from V and 4 from J; bases not matched to a gene: 9. This CDR3 is CASSSWTGASSDTQYF. CDR3 nucleotide sequence: TGTGCCAGCAGCTCGTGGACAGGGGCTTCATCAGATACGCAGTATTTT. Variable domain in full (rest from reference TRBV11-2 and TRBJ2-3): EAGVAQSPRYKIIEKRQSVAFWCNPISGHATLYWYQQILGQGPKLLIQFQNNGVVDDSQLPKDRFSAERLKGVDSTLKIQPAKLEDSAVYLCASSSWTGASSDTQYFGPGTRLTVL.

A note on this clonotype: A much bigger clone sits one base away, suggesting this may be a read error. This CDR3 fails to terminate in the conserved phenylalanine or tryptophan, so it likely reflects a read error. The genes are TRBV9 and TRBJ2-7; possible D gene TRBD1, 6 bases. Germline loops: CDR1 SGDLS, CDR2 YYNGEE. Between the trimmed V and J ends, which lost 0 bases and 7 bases, there was a span of 14 bases. The CDR3 contains 14 residues. Written as DNA, the CDR3 is TGTGCCAGCAGCGTAGAAGGGACAACGGGGGAGCAGTACTAC. Its protein is CASSVEGTTGEQYY.

Ten or more counts support this clonotype. The V gene is TRBV6-2 or TRBV6-3, the J gene TRBJ2-7; possibly TRBD2 for D (6 bases). V was shortened by 0 bases and J by 5 bases, with 26 bases between the two germline ends. Germline CDR1 MNHEY, CDR2 SVGEGT. The length of the CDR3 is 19 residues. Here the CDR3 reads CASSYSGGSLSPLCHEQYF. CDR3 coding DNA: TGTGCCAGCAGTTACTCTGGAGGGAGTTTGTCCCCCCTCTGCCACGAGCAGTACTTC.

This clonotype was observed many times. The chain employs TRBV28 and TRBJ2-3; 9 bases map to TRBD2. With 3 bases clipped from V and 0 bases from J, the junction kept 7 bases outside the gene matches. Germline V CDR1 and CDR2: MDHEN, SYDVKM. This CDR3 comprises 17 residues. CDR3 DNA: TGTGCCAGCAGTTTTGAGAGACTAGCGGAAAGCACAGATACGCAGTATTTT. This sequence encodes CASSFERLAESTDTQYF.

This clonotype has a count of ten or more. This chain links TRBV11-2 with TRBJ2-2; 8 bases line up with TRBD1. CDR1 and CDR2 (germline): SGHAT, FQNNGV. The CDR3 spans 15 residues. Trimming removed 3 bases from V and 7 bases from J; junction bases left unmatched: 7. The CDR3 nucleotides are TGTGCCAGCAGCTTCATTCAGGGGGCGGGCGGGGAGCTGTTTTTT. Its protein is CASSFIQGAGGELFF. Looking up the rest from reference TRBV11-2 and TRBJ2-2 gives the full variable domain: EAGVAQSPRYKIIEKRQSVAFWCNPISGHATLYWYQQILGQGPKLLIQFQNNGVVDDSQLPKDRFSAERLKGVDSTLKIQPAKLEDSAVYLCASSFIQGAGGELFFGEGSRLTVL.

This clonotype came up many times. The chain links TRBV14 to TRBJ2-7; D possibly uses TRBD1 or TRBD2 (6 bases each). Looked up from germline, CDR1 is SGHDN and CDR2 is FVKESK. The CDR3 contains 15 residues. Between the trimmed V and J ends, which lost 4 bases and 7 bases, there was a span of 20 bases. The CDR3 loop reads CASSPWGALNEEQYF. Written as DNA, the CDR3 is TGTGCCAGCAGCCCCTGGGGGGCCCTGAACGAAGAGCAGTACTTC.